Described below is a single T cell receptor beta chain sequence and its context. Its antigen specificity is not known. Nothing much larger sits one base from this clone, and base qualities are not available. TCRbeta CDR3 regions were amplified from genomic DNA using the immunoSEQ Assay, a bias-controlled multiplex PCR. The authors processed their data as follows. The number of nucleated cells in each sample was estimated from the amplification of reference gene primers within the assay. Sequence reads were collapsed and filtered to measure the absolute abundance of every unique TCRbeta CDR3 rearrangement. For each sample, productive Simpson clonality was calculated as the square root of Simpson's diversity index across productive rearrangements. TCRdb holds this immuneACCESS table with in-frame rearrangements only. Some clones are missing; in checked studies, unresolved V genes explain under half, and the rest has no known cause. V and J calls and clone size are those listed in that table; D and trimming were worked out from the DNA. This sample gives 81,000 or so clones in total; 86% of them show up just once. 8% of the sample is held by the ten biggest clonotypes.

This entry is derived from a study of blood T cell repertoires in COVID-19 (dated by TCRdb to about 2020). Turning to the overall study: Collaborator samples came from the United States, Italy and Spain and covered acute and convalescent phases of COVID-19. Samples came from the ongoing ImmuneRACE study (first 160 participants) plus 1,254 subjects from 6 global collaborators. Nearly every sample came with metadata listing a de-identified subject ID, COVID-19 status, age in years and sex. Where HLA class I and class II types were available, the types were taken from metadata supplied by the sample provider, not from assay-based typing. The repertoires were released in a freely available public database meant as a resource for research on the immune response to SARS-CoV-2. The prospective study material was composed of cDNA or gDNA derived from T cells, B-cell-depleted T cells, or PBMCs. Deeply sampled blood TCRbeta repertoires from subjects exposed to, actively infected with, or recovered from COVID-19 were included in the dataset. General findings and caveats noted by the study authors: How much clinical and demographic metadata was included differed by source and by participant, and the metadata was provided uncurated.

The germline V gene gives CDR1 as SNHLY and CDR2 as FYNNEI. The CDR3 covers 15 residues, taking in both the cysteine and the phenylalanine. Only the CDR3 portion is preserved as DNA: 45 bases, with reading frame beginning at the first base. The junction shows trimming of 6 bases on V and 4 bases on J, and the gene matches do not reach 7 bases of it. The collaborating institutions used their own protocols to collect whole blood in K2EDTA tubes. For TCRbeta analysis, collaborators shipped samples in one of three forms: frozen whole blood, isolated PBMCs, or DNA extracted from either of those sample types.

The V and J segments used are TRBV2 and TRBJ2-1, with TRBD2 identical over 9 junction bases. This sequence originates from a man in his fifties or sixties with active COVID-19. The sequencing input was peripheral blood. The bases are TGTGCCAGCAGGAAGAACGGACTAGCGTACAATGAGCAGTTCTTC. The translation is CASRKNGLAYNEQFF.